These 3 T cell receptor beta chains share one sample of origin, sequenced in a study of cytomegalovirus exposure and HLA in healthy donors (dated by TCRdb to 2016 to 2017). Receptors were amplified or captured by the immunoSEQ multiplex PCR assay. The multiplex PCR relied on a mix of 60 forward primers for TCR Vbeta segments and 13 reverse primers for TCR Jbeta segments. This immuneACCESS table, as held by TCRdb, lists in-frame sequences with V and J called but not all clones. Of the missing ones, under half trace to an unresolved V gene in checked studies; the others have no known cause. This sample has around 160,000 clones in its table, and roughly 74% of those were observed once. About 7.6% of the sample lies in the top ten. The sequenced sample consisted of PBMCs. These receptors were collected from a woman in her thirties or forties in good health and CMV-seropositive.

This chain joins TRBV5-5 and TRBJ2-6; no reliable D call. This CDR3 spans 15 amino acids. CDR1 SGHKS and CDR2 YYEKEE come from the germline V gene (reference sequence). The V gene lost 5 bases and the J gene lost 0 bases, with 9 bases spanning the gap. Written as DNA, the CDR3 is TGTGCCAGCAGTTACAGAGTCTCTGGGGCCAACGTCCTGACTTTC. This encodes CASSYRVSGANVLTF. Complete variable domain (other parts from reference TRBV5-5 and TRBJ2-6): DAGVTQSPTHLIKTRGQQVTLRCSPISGHKSVSWYQQVLGQGPQFIFQYYEKEERGRGNFPDRFSARQFPNYSSELNVNALLLGDSALYLCASSYRVSGANVLTFGAGSRLTVL.

The chain employs TRBV7-9 and TRBJ2-7; the D gene is possibly TRBD2 (6 bases). Germline V CDR1 and CDR2: SEHNR, FQNEAQ (reference sequence). Trimming left V 5 bases short and J 2 bases short, with 13 bases between. The CDR3 spans 14 residues. The CDR3 sequence is CASSPRDLTYEQYF. As DNA, the CDR3 is TGTGCCAGCAGCCCCCGGGACTTAACCTACGAGCAGTACTTC.

The chain is built from TRBV11-2 and TRBJ2-7, with a tentative D call TRBD2 (7 bases). Looked up from germline, CDR1 is SGHAT and CDR2 is FQNNGV. This CDR3 comprises 16 residues. V lost 6 bases and J 12 bases, leaving 30 bases between the germline ends. The CDR3 DNA is TGTGCCAGCAGTTTTAGGGGGGAGGGTAGTATCACCGCTGGGTACTTC. It yields the protein CASSFRGEGSITAGYF.